Below, 9 T cell receptor beta chains from the same sample are listed, as sequenced in a study of blood T cell repertoires in COVID-19. The data were produced by immunoSEQ multiplex PCR, yet TCRdb's version contains in-frame clones alone and is incomplete. The repertoire holds over 300,000 clones, with approximately 88% as singletons. Sample: PBMCs or T cells enriched from blood (not recorded which). Receptors originate from a woman aged 25 to 39 with acute COVID-19.

The rearrangement uses TRBV4-1 and TRBJ2-2; 13 bases are a match to TRBD2. The germline CDR1 and CDR2 sequences are MGHRA and YSYEKL. V shed 4 bases and J 5 bases; nucleotides not matched to a gene: 7. The length of the CDR3 is 17 residues. CDR3 loop: CASSPGLAGVRTGELFF. CDR3 DNA: TGCGCCAGCAGCCCAGGACTAGCGGGGGTTCGGACCGGGGAGCTGTTTTTT.

The genes are TRBV2 and TRBJ2-7; 12 bases align to TRBD1. This CDR3 contains 14 residues. The ends lost 8 bases at V and 3 bases at J; junction bases unmatched: 5. Germline V gene lookup returns CDR1 SNHLY and CDR2 FYNNEI. The CDR3 spells CASLGTGGFYEQYF. In DNA, the CDR3 is TGTGCCAGCTTGGGGACAGGGGGCTTCTACGAGCAGTACTTC.

The J gene is TRBJ1-4, the V gene TRBV5-5, with D perhaps TRBD1 (6 bases). The V gene lost 0 bases and the J gene lost 7 bases, with 13 bases spanning the gap. This CDR3 has 15 residues. Germline loops: CDR1 SGHKS, CDR2 YYEKEE (reference sequence). The CDR3 sequence: CASSLGPGEGEKLFF. The CDR3 region has the DNA TGTGCCAGCAGCTTGGGTCCAGGGGAGGGTGAAAAACTGTTTTTT.

The chain combines TRBV5-1 with TRBJ1-2; TRBD1 agrees at 8 bases. The V segment lost 0 bases and the J segment 5 bases; nucleotides outside the gene matches: 6. The V gene's germline CDR1 is SGHRS and CDR2 YFSETQ. The length of the CDR3 is 15 residues. This CDR3 is CASSLGARQGYGYTF. The CDR3 DNA is TGCGCCAGCAGCTTGGGGGCCCGACAGGGGTATGGCTACACCTTC.

The CDR3 DNA is TGTGCCAGCAGCCGAAATTCGGGTGGCGGGGGGGGCCAAGAGACCCAGTACTTC. Encoded protein: CASSRNSGGGGGQETQYF. This chain uses TRBV3-1 (or the pseudogene TRBV3-2) with TRBJ2-5; 9 positions match TRBD2. V lost 4 bases, J lost 1 base, and 13 bases stayed unmatched. CDR3 length: 18 amino acids. The germline CDR1 and CDR2 sequences are LGHDT and YNNKEL (reference sequence).

This chain joins TRBV2 and TRBJ2-1, with TRBD2 matching 13 bases. The CDR3 contains 15 residues. Trimming took 7 bases from V and 9 from J; bases not matched to a gene: 9. CDR1 is SNHLY, CDR2 FYNNEI, per germline. The CDR3 here is CASKLAGGFIGEQFF. The CDR3 nucleotides are TGTGCCAGCAAACTAGCGGGGGGGTTCATTGGTGAGCAGTTCTTC.

The CDR3 here is CASSTPGAWNYEQYF. As DNA, the CDR3 is TGTGCCAGCAGTACCCCGGGAGCATGGAACTACGAGCAGTACTTC. This chain uses TRBV6-2 or TRBV6-3 with TRBJ2-7; TRBD2 might be the D (6 bases). The V gene's germline CDR1 is MNHEY and CDR2 SVGEGT. Trimming shortened V by 5 bases and J by 3 bases, and 17 bases separated the two germline ends. The CDR3 runs to 15 residues.

J is TRBJ1-4 and V is TRBV12-3 or TRBV12-4, with 7 bases that match TRBD1. The CDR3 loop spans 13 amino acids. The J segment lost 7 bases and the V segment lost 5 bases, leaving 4 bases of the junction unmatched. CDR3 amino acids: CASSRQGFEKLFF. As DNA, the CDR3 is TGTGCCAGCAGTCGACAGGGTTTTGAAAAACTGTTTTTT.

In regard to this clone: The same CDR3 can be traced to other DNA sequences in this sample. This rearrangement joins TRBV12-3 or TRBV12-4 to TRBJ1-3; 9 bases match TRBD1. V lost 6 bases and J lost 3; bases outside the gene matches: 0. There are 13 residues in the CDR3. The CDR3: CASRTGGGNTIYF. CDR3 bases: TGTGCCAGCAGGACAGGGGGTGGAAACACCATATATTTT.